Listed here are 22 T cell receptor beta chains from one sample, sequenced in a study of blood T cell repertoires in COVID-19. Some clones are missing from TCRdb's copy, which holds only in-frame ones; the method was immunoSEQ multiplex PCR. The profile covers roughly 200,000 clones, with roughly 77% appearing a single time and less than 7% taken by the ten largest. What was sequenced was peripheral blood. These receptors all stem from a woman aged 40-49 years with COVID-19, enrolled during active disease.

The chain combines TRBV19 with TRBJ2-7; D unclear. Trimming shortened V by 3 bases and J by 0 bases, and 9 bases separated the two germline ends. Germline V CDR1 and CDR2: LNHDA, SQIVND (reference sequence). This CDR3 is 14 amino acids long. The CDR3 loop is CASSIGQTSYEQYF. Here the CDR3 DNA reads TGTGCCAGTAGTATTGGGCAGACCTCCTACGAGCAGTACTTC.

This clone was observed once. This CDR3 reads CASSYSGQGARGYTF. DNA for the CDR3: TGTGCCAGCAGTTACTCGGGGCAGGGGGCGCGCGGCTACACCTTC. V gene TRBV6-2 or TRBV6-3 combines with J gene TRBJ1-2, with 8 bases fitting TRBD1. The CDR3 is made up of 15 amino acids. Germline-derived CDR1 and CDR2 are MNHEY and SVGEGT. Trimming removed 0 bases from V and 8 bases from J; junction bases left unmatched: 8.

The J gene is TRBJ2-3, the V gene TRBV30; 7 nucleotides line up with TRBD2. After removal of 3 bases from V and 2 bases from J, the junction contained 8 bases not matched to a gene. The V gene's germline CDR1 is GTSNPN and CDR2 SVGIG (reference sequence). This CDR3 has 15 amino acids. As DNA, the CDR3 is TGTGCCTGGAGCCCTGGCGGGAGCTTCACAGATACGCAGTATTTT. Translated: CAWSPGGSFTDTQYF.

The J gene is TRBJ1-4, the V gene TRBV6-5; weak D call: TRBD1 (5 bases). The germline V gene encodes CDR1 MNHEY and CDR2 SVGAGI. V lost 5 bases to trimming and J lost 2 bases, with 12 bases between them. This CDR3 is built from 15 residues. In DNA, the CDR3 is TGTGCCAGCAGTCGTATACAGGAGACTAATGAAAAACTGTTTTTT. Its protein product is CASSRIQETNEKLFF.

This clone was found once. The chain recombines TRBV5-4 with TRBJ2-2; a possible D gene is TRBD2 (5 bases). CDR3 length: 18 amino acids. V was clipped by 2 bases and J by 2 bases, with 19 bases between them. The V gene's germline CDR1 is SGHNT and CDR2 YYREEE (reference sequence). The CDR3 bases are TGTGCCAGCAGCTTTCGCGCGGCCCCGGGATCTAACACCGGGGAGCTGTTTTTT. Encoded protein: CASSFRAAPGSNTGELFF. Full variable domain (remainder filled in from reference TRBV5-4 and TRBJ2-2): ETGVTQSPTHLIKTRGQQVTLRCSSQSGHNTVSWYQQALGQGPQFIFQYYREEENGRGNFPPRFSGLQFPNYSSELNVNALELDDSALYLCASSFRAAPGSNTGELFFGEGSRLTVL.

This chain uses TRBV5-1 with TRBJ2-7; D uncertain. The CDR3 runs 13 residues. V was cut by 0 bases and J by 9 bases, with 13 bases left in between. CDR1 SGHRS and CDR2 YFSETQ come from the germline V gene. CDR3 region: CASSLDFPSGQYF. The CDR3 DNA reads as TGCGCCAGCAGCTTGGACTTTCCCTCTGGGCAGTACTTC.

The gene calls are TRBV2 and TRBJ1-3, with a possible D match to TRBD1 (5 bases). Germline CDR1 reads SNHLY; CDR2 reads FYNNEI. This CDR3 is built from 16 residues. The V end was cut by 3 bases, the J end by 3 bases, with 15 bases between. CDR3: CASSDGRGISGNTIYF. In DNA, the CDR3 is TGTGCCAGCAGTGACGGGAGGGGAATAAGTGGAAACACCATATATTTT.

This chain connects TRBV2 to TRBJ1-4, with D unresolved. With 7 bases removed from V and 4 bases from J, the gap between germline ends came to 10 bases. The germline V gene has CDR1 SNHLY and CDR2 FYNNEI. This CDR3 spans 13 amino acids. The DNA for the CDR3 is TGTGCCAGCACGGCCAGGATTAATGAAAAACTGTTTTTT. This sequence encodes CASTARINEKLFF.

This chain connects TRBV5-1 to TRBJ1-4; D is possibly TRBD1 (5 bases). V was trimmed by 0 bases and J by 4 bases, leaving 7 bases between them. This CDR3 comprises 14 residues. From germline, CDR1 is SGHRS and CDR2 YFSETQ. The CDR3 DNA reads as TGCGCCAGCAGCTTGGAGGGACTTAATGAAAAACTGTTTTTT. It is translated as CASSLEGLNEKLFF.

The chain links TRBV19 to TRBJ1-2; TRBD1 is a possible D gene (5 bases). V was cut by 3 bases and J by 1 base, with 12 bases left in between. The germline V gene has CDR1 LNHDA and CDR2 SQIVND (reference sequence). CDR3 length equals 15 residues. Here the CDR3 reads CASSMFQGGNYGYTF. As DNA, the CDR3 is TGTGCCAGTAGTATGTTCCAGGGAGGTAACTATGGCTACACCTTC.

V and J are TRBV24-1 and TRBJ2-1; 8 bases line up with TRBD1. V trimming: 3 bases; J trimming: 5 bases; junction bases outside the gene matches: 8. Germline loops: CDR1 KGHDR, CDR2 SFDVKD. The CDR3 runs to 16 residues. Here the CDR3 DNA reads TGTGCCACCAGTGATGCGACAGGGGCCCCCGACAATGAGCAGTTCTTC. Residues: CATSDATGAPDNEQFF.

The chain employs TRBV20-1 and TRBJ2-1, with a possible D match to TRBD2 (5 bases). The germline gives CDR1 DFQATT, CDR2 SNEGSKA (reference sequence). Trimming removed 4 bases from V and 9 bases from J, with 10 bases in between. This CDR3 has 11 amino acids. The CDR3, as DNA: TGCAGTGCTACGGTAAGCGGTGAGCAGTTCTTC. This gives the protein CSATVSGEQFF.

J is TRBJ1-1 and V is TRBV5-6; D unresolved. Trimming shortened V by 3 bases and J by 3 bases, and 6 bases separated the two germline ends. The CDR3 is 12 amino acids. CDR1 SGHDT and CDR2 YYEEEE come from the germline V gene. The CDR3 sequence: CASSSRDTEAFF. CDR3 bases: TGTGCCAGCAGCTCGAGGGACACTGAAGCTTTCTTT.

The V call is TRBV12-3 or TRBV12-4, the J call TRBJ2-7; D unclear. Deletions cut 2 bases from V and 3 bases from J, with 8 bases between. The CDR3 extends over 13 amino acids. The CDR3 sequence: CASSLSVNYEQYF. CDR3 DNA: TGTGCCAGCAGTTTATCGGTGAACTACGAGCAGTACTTC.

The chain recombines TRBV7-2 with TRBJ1-6; 7 bases align to TRBD1. Germline values: CDR1 SGHTA, CDR2 FQGNSA. This CDR3 is 15 amino acids long. The ends lost 5 bases at V and 3 bases at J; junction bases unmatched: 4. The DNA for the CDR3 is TGTGCCAGCAGCACCCGGGACAGCTATAATTCACCCCTCCACTTT. It yields the protein CASSTRDSYNSPLHF.

The CDR3 DNA reads as TGTGCCAGCAGCTTAGGGCTAGACGAATCAGATACGCAGTATTTT. It is translated as CASSLGLDESDTQYF. The chain couples TRBV11-3 to TRBJ2-3; D unclear. This CDR3 spans 15 amino acids. The germline CDR1 and CDR2 sequences are SGHNT and YENEEA. With 1 base removed from V and 4 bases from J, the gap between germline ends came to 12 bases.

The V call is TRBV10-1, the J call TRBJ2-1; 12 bases align to TRBD2. CDR3 length: 17 amino acids. CDR1 and CDR2 (germline): WNHNN, SYGVQD (reference sequence). Trimming at V came to 2 bases and at J to 5 bases, leaving 7 bases not matched to a gene. The CDR3 loop is CASSETLGLAGNNEQFF. CDR3 nucleotide sequence: TGCGCCAGCAGTGAGACCCTGGGACTAGCGGGCAACAATGAGCAGTTCTTC.

The rearrangement links TRBV19 to TRBJ1-1; the D is unclear. This CDR3 region has 15 residues. Germline V gives CDR1 LNHDA, CDR2 SQIVND (reference sequence). The ends were cut back, 5 bases at V and 0 bases at J, with 13 bases in the middle. The CDR3 loop is CASSPRGSLNTEAFF. The CDR3 DNA is TGTGCCAGTAGTCCCCGAGGCTCCTTGAACACTGAAGCTTTCTTT.

To note about this clone: The junction does not match germline at one end; this may be a read error. The rearrangement uses TRBV2 and TRBJ2-7; D gene unclear. The CDR3 is 14 amino acids. Germline V CDR1 and CDR2: SNHLY, FYNNEI. The CDR3 region is CAGSKGVSSYEQYF. In DNA, the CDR3 is TGTGCCGGCAGCAAAGGAGTTAGCTCCTACGAGCAGTACTTC.

The gene calls are TRBV12-3 or TRBV12-4 and TRBJ1-5; maybe TRBD1 (5 bases). With 6 bases removed from V and 7 bases from J, the gap between germline ends came to 7 bases. The CDR3 runs 11 residues. CDR3 in amino acids: CASSTGQPQHF. CDR3 bases: TGTGCCAGCAGCACAGGACAGCCCCAGCATTTT.

The chain combines TRBV1 with TRBJ2-7; the table's TRBD2 call for D was not verified on the DNA. TRBV1 is a listed pseudogene. This CDR3 region has 18 residues. The CDR3 here is CTSSQFSVLAGGHYEQYF. CDR3 DNA: TGCACCAGCAGCCAATTCTCGGTCCTAGCGGGAGGCCACTACGAGCAGTACTTC.

The chain combines TRBV10-3 with TRBJ1-3; no firm D call. V lost 1 base, J lost 0 bases, and 7 bases lay in between. The germline V gene has CDR1 ENHRY and CDR2 SYGVKD. The CDR3 spans 15 residues. The CDR3 region is CAISEFGISGNTIYF. The DNA for the CDR3 is TGTGCCATCAGTGAGTTCGGGATCTCTGGAAACACCATATATTTT.